This TCR beta chain was recovered during a study of OX40 agonist ivuxolimab in advanced cancers. Whole-study context: Ivuxolimab, an antibody acting as an agonist of OX40 (CD134), was used to treat patients. Among those enrolled, mean age was around 55 years (range roughly 20 to 85) and less than 90% were male.

Blood was sampled at baseline, cycle 4 day 1, and cycle 7 day 1. Notes on this clone: Antigen: not known.

General observations from the study: The CD4+ and CD8+ T cells in the blood had expanded clonally by week 6 at 0.1 to 3.0 mg/kg.

The V end lost 1 base, the J end lost 4 bases, and 5 bases lay between the germline ends. CDR3 size: 12 residues. Germline loops: CDR1 SGHNT, CDR2 YYREEE (reference sequence). Profiling relied on immunoSEQ multiplex PCR, and the TCRdb table lists in-frame clones only, not all of them. Of roughly 70,000 clones listed, 87% are singletons. The receptor was isolated from an adult with an advanced solid tumor such as melanoma, head and neck, liver or kidney cancer. The chain has TRBV5-4 and TRBJ1-2; D is ambiguous. The sequencing used CD4+ or CD8+ T cells sorted from blood, collected in a trial of the OX40 agonist ivuxolimab. The CDR3 region has the DNA TGTGCCAGCAGCTTGCGGACCTATGGCTACACCTTC. It codes for CASSLRTYGYTF.